The rows below give T cell receptor beta chains drawn from one sample of a study of CD8+ T cells in alopecia areata. Data came from immunoSEQ multiplex PCR; TCRdb stores just in-frame clones and leaves some out. The data contain 90,000 to 120,000 clones, around 83% of them singletons. The specimen comprised CD8+ T cells sorted from blood, sampled at week 24, from a patient treated with tofacitinib. All receptors derive from a human donor with alopecia areata. The CDR3 runs from the conserved cysteine through the conserved F or W. Each record gives: D gene, clone size, J gene, V gene, CDR3 DNA, CDR3 protein. A D gene is named only where the DNA matches it firmly. Clone size is not always given. Where it is, it says once, few, many or a class for expanded clones.

>NA|NA|TRBJ2-7|TRBV14
TGTGCCAGCAGCCAAGAGGCCGGGGCCTTCTTCTACGAGCAGTACTTC
CASSQEAGAFFYEQYF
>TRBD2|NA|TRBJ2-1|TRBV19
TGTGCCAGTAGTTGGCGGGGGACCTACAATGAGCAGTTCTTC
CASSWRGTYNEQFF
>NA|few|TRBJ2-2|TRBV6-1
TGTGCCATCTTTAACACCGGGGAGCTGTTTTTT
CAIFNTGELFF
>NA|NA|TRBJ2-1|TRBV7-6
TGTGCCAGCAGCTTAGCCCCGGGGGCCTACAATGAGCAGTTCTTC
CASSLAPGAYNEQFF
>TRBD1|NA|TRBJ2-7|TRBV18
TGTGCCAGCTCAGCGGACAGGGGGCCGAAATCCTACGAGCAGTACTTC
CASSADRGPKSYEQYF
>NA|NA|TRBJ2-1|TRBV11-2
TGTGCCAGCAGCTTAGGGCAGGGGTATGAGCAGTTCTTC
CASSLGQGYEQFF
>NA|NA|TRBJ2-1|TRBV29-1
TGCAGCGTGGTGCGGGGCAATGAGCAGTTCTTC
CSVVRGNEQFF
>TRBD1|NA|TRBJ2-7|TRBV4-1
TGCGCCAGCAGCCAAGGCAGGGGGCGCGAGCAGTACTTC
CASSQGRGREQYF
>NA|NA|TRBJ2-7|TRBV7-9
TGTGCCAGCAGCTTGGGGGTCTCCTACGGGTACGAGCAGTACTTC
CASSLGVSYGYEQYF
>NA|NA|TRBJ2-5|TRBV11-3
TGTGCCAGCAGCTTAGGCCCGGGGCCCGGACTGGGGGGGACCCAGTACTTC
CASSLGPGPGLGGTQYF
>TRBD2|NA|TRBJ2-3|TRBV7-7
TGTGCTAGCAGCCCCCTGGCGGGGGGCTACACAGATACGCAGTATTTT
CASSPLAGGYTDTQYF
>NA|NA|TRBJ2-2|TRBV29-1
TGCAGCGTTGAGGCAGATAGAGGCACCGGGGAGCTGTTTTTT
CSVEADRGTGELFF
>NA|NA|TRBJ2-7|TRBV30
TGTGCCTGGAATATGGGGAGCTCCTACGGGCAGTACTTC
CAWNMGSSYGQYF
>NA|NA|TRBJ2-1|TRBV7-9
TGTGCCAGCAGAGGGAGTCGGGATGAGCAGTTCTTC
CASRGSRDEQFF
>NA|NA|TRBJ2-6|TRBV29-1
TGCAGCGTTGAGGTTAGCTCTGGGGCCAACGTCCTGACTTTC
CSVEVSSGANVLTF
>TRBD1|NA|TRBJ2-7|TRBV7-2
TGTGCCAGCAGCCCCCGAGACAGGGGCCACGAGCAGTACTTC
CASSPRDRGHEQYF
>TRBD2|NA|TRBJ2-3|TRBV5-6
TGTGCCAGCAGATCGACTAGCGGGTATTACACAGATACGCAGTATTTT
CASRSTSGYYTDTQYF
>TRBD2|NA|TRBJ2-1|TRBV30
TGTGCCTGGAGTGGGACGAGGACTAGCGGGGAGCTCCAAGCCTACAATGAGCAGTTCTTC
CAWSGTRTSGELQAYNEQFF
>TRBD1|NA|TRBJ2-3|TRBV5-4
TGTGCCAGCAGCGCCCCGACAGGGTCCACCACAGATACGCAGTATTTT
CASSAPTGSTTDTQYF
>NA|once|TRBJ2-7|TRBV7-2
TGTGCCAGCAGCTTAGGCAGTTTAGCCTACGAGCAGTACTTC
CASSLGSLAYEQYF
>NA|NA|TRBJ1-1|TRBV7-2
TGTGCCAGCAGCCCCCAGGTCGGGGGCGGGAAGAACACTGAAGCTTTCTTT
CASSPQVGGGKNTEAFF
>NA|NA|TRBJ1-2|TRBV9
TGTGCCAGCAGCGTAGGGGACTATGGCTACACCTTC
CASSVGDYGYTF
>TRBD1|NA|TRBJ2-1|TRBV4-1
TGCGCCAGCAGCCCAAAGAGACAGGGTCCCCTCTACAATGAGCAGTTCTTC
CASSPKRQGPLYNEQFF
>TRBD1|NA|TRBJ2-7|TRBV5-1
TGCGCCAGCAGCTTAGGACAGGGGAGGGACGAGCAGTACTTC
CASSLGQGRDEQYF
>NA|once|TRBJ2-7|TRBV4-1
TGCGCCAGCAGCCTTGGCCCGAGCTCCTACGAGCAGTACTTC
CASSLGPSSYEQYF
>NA|NA|TRBJ2-1|TRBV15
TGTGCCACCAGCAGAGATATGACGGGGGCCCTACGACTCCACAATGAGCAGTTCTTC
CATSRDMTGALRLHNEQFF
>TRBD1|few|TRBJ1-2|TRBV14
TGTGCCAGCAGCCAAGAGCGTTGGGACAGGGACGTCTATGGCTACACCTTC
CASSQERWDRDVYGYTF
>NA|NA|TRBJ2-7|TRBV11-2
TGTGCCAGCAGCTTAGAGGCCGGACCTATTAACGAGCAGTACTTC
CASSLEAGPINEQYF
>NA|NA|TRBJ2-1|TRBV4-3
TGCGCCAGCAGCCAAGATTTTCGTCTAGGCTACAATGAGCAGTTCTTC
CASSQDFRLGYNEQFF
>TRBD2|once|TRBJ2-5|TRBV4-1
TGCGCCAGCAGCCAAGTACTAGCGCCACAAGAGACCCAGTACTTC
CASSQVLAPQETQYF
>NA|few|TRBJ2-3|TRBV4-1
TGCGCCAGCAGCCAAGTTCTTACAGATACGCAGTATTTT
CASSQVLTDTQYF